The clone carrying this TCR beta chain was detected ten times or more. Its antigen is as yet unknown. This record comes from a study of CD8+CD57+ T cells in acquired aplastic anemia. CDR3 and TCR beta VDJ profiling relied on genomic DNA as the template. In TCRdb, the reads were re-called with MiXCR into one record per CDR3 protein. This sample has around 200,000 distinct CDR3 sequences, with around 50% found just once. The study, taken as a whole, reports: A set of some 28 CD8+ CDR3 sequences was shared between patients and controls, and these sequences appeared highly expressed in patients.

The germline gives CDR1 MGHRA, CDR2 YSYEKL. This CDR3 contains 15 residues. Losses at the gene ends were 4 bases for V and 2 bases for J; bases not matched to a gene: 8. Patients sequenced had flow cytometry evidence of CD8+CD57+ cell expansion. Blood came from patients not yet given any therapy. Sequenced sample: sorted CD4+, CD8+, or CD8+CD57+ T cells (not recorded which) from PBMCs. The TCR comes from a human donor with aplastic anemia. The chain uses TRBV4-1 and TRBJ2-7; 7 bases match TRBD1. CDR3 nucleotides: TGCGCCAGCAGCCCCCAAGGGACAGTCGCCTACGAGCAGTACTTC. It encodes CASSPQGTVAYEQYF.